Each of the 22 T cell receptor beta chains below was sequenced from the same sample in a study of blood T cell repertoires in COVID-19. Here immunoSEQ multiplex PCR was the method, and the copy in TCRdb shows in-frame clones only, minus some. The sample shows tens of thousands of clones, approximately 79% of them seen only once. The sequencing input was peripheral blood. The receptor source for this set is a man between 60 and 75 years old with active or convalescent COVID-19.

This clone occurred a few times. The J gene is TRBJ2-5, the V gene TRBV5-8, with 11 bases fitting TRBD2. The CDR3 contains 18 residues. With 4 bases clipped from V and 5 bases from J, the junction kept 16 bases outside the gene matches. In germline, CDR1 is SGHTS, CDR2 YDEGEE. For the CDR3, the DNA is TGTGCCAGCAGCCCCTATGGTGCGCTAGCGGGGGGTCGCGAGACCCAGTACTTC. Its protein is CASSPYGALAGGRETQYF.

The chain is built from TRBV5-1 and TRBJ1-6; TRBD1 might be the D (5 bases). The CDR3 contains 14 residues. Between the trimmed V and J ends, which lost 4 bases and 7 bases, there was a span of 12 bases. Germline loops: CDR1 SGHRS, CDR2 YFSETQ. The CDR3: CASSAGPRNSPLHF. As DNA, the CDR3 is TGCGCCAGCAGCGCGGGACCGCGCAATTCACCCCTCCACTTT.

Within the sample, this clone is medium-sized. The V gene is TRBV14, the J gene TRBJ2-1, with 9 bases aligning to TRBD1. This CDR3 spans 16 amino acids. V was clipped by 4 bases and J by 7 bases; unmatched bases: 11. Germline CDR1 and CDR2: SGHDN and FVKESK. CDR3 residues: CASSPLPGQGDNEQFF. The CDR3 nucleotides read TGTGCCAGCAGCCCCCTACCGGGACAGGGTGATAATGAGCAGTTCTTC.

The V and J genes are TRBV19 and TRBJ1-1, with no clear D. Germline V gives CDR1 LNHDA, CDR2 SQIVND (reference sequence). The ends were cut back, 4 bases at V and 7 bases at J, with 19 bases in the middle. The CDR3 length is 15 residues. The CDR3 spells CASSRLNTYLDEAFF. The CDR3, as DNA: TGTGCCAGTAGTAGACTTAACACGTATCTCGATGAAGCTTTCTTT.

This chain joins TRBV6-5 and TRBJ2-7; 7 bases are a match to TRBD2. CDR3 size: 15 residues. Trimming cost V 7 bases and J 2 bases; bases outside gene matches: 11. Germline-derived CDR1 and CDR2 are MNHEY and SVGAGI. The chain's CDR3 is CASMPRWGGTYEQYF. Here the CDR3 DNA reads TGTGCCAGCATGCCTCGGTGGGGGGGTACCTACGAGCAGTACTTC.

This clone was counted a single time. The chain is built from TRBV7-3 and TRBJ2-7; TRBD1 aligns across 7 bases. V shed 4 bases and J 6 bases; nucleotides not matched to a gene: 9. There are 14 residues in the CDR3. The germline CDR1 and CDR2 sequences are SGHTA and FQGTGA. The CDR3 protein is CASSSTGKDSEQYF. CDR3 DNA sequence: TGTGCCAGCAGCTCGACAGGGAAGGATAGCGAGCAGTACTTC.

The chain employs TRBV18 and TRBJ1-5; D uncertain. Deletions cut 2 bases from V and 3 bases from J, with 11 bases between. CDR1 KGHSH and CDR2 LQKENI come from the germline V gene. The CDR3 is made up of 15 amino acids. CDR3 loop: CASSPSEGINQPQHF. The DNA of the CDR3 is TGTGCCAGCTCACCATCAGAGGGCATCAATCAGCCCCAGCATTTT.

This chain joins TRBV5-6 and TRBJ2-5; TRBD1 might be the D (6 bases). The V and J ends lost 5 bases and 5 bases respectively, with 19 bases between them. The CDR3 consists of 15 residues. Per the germline V gene, CDR1 is SGHDT and CDR2 is YYEEEE. CDR3 bases: TGTGCCAGCAGAACCTGGTCAGGGGCCGGCGAGACCCAGTACTTC. It yields the protein CASRTWSGAGETQYF.

This clone showed up just a few times. The chain carries TRBV15 and TRBJ2-5, with 8 bases identical to TRBD2. Germline values: CDR1 LNHNV, CDR2 YYDKDF (reference sequence). The length of the CDR3 is 15 residues. The V segment lost 2 bases and the J segment 5 bases; nucleotides outside the gene matches: 7. In nucleotides, the CDR3 is TGTGCCACCAGCAGAACGGGACTAGTATCGGAGACCCAGTACTTC. Translation gives CATSRTGLVSETQYF.

The CDR3, as DNA: TGTGCCAGCAGCCACATTCTGGACAGGACCGACCAAGAGACCCAGTACTTC. This sequence encodes CASSHILDRTDQETQYF. This chain uses TRBV5-5 with TRBJ2-5; 7 nucleotides match TRBD1. V lost 4 bases and J lost 0; bases outside the gene matches: 12. Germline CDR1 reads SGHKS; CDR2 reads YYEKEE (reference sequence). The length of the CDR3 is 17 residues.

The J gene is TRBJ2-7, the V gene TRBV5-6; 8 bases are shared with TRBD2. The CDR3 has 13 residues. Unmatched junction bases numbered 5, after V lost 3 bases and J lost 6 bases. Germline V lookup: CDR1 SGHDT, CDR2 YYEEEE. Written as DNA, the CDR3 is TGTGCCAGCAGCTCGGGACTAGTGCGCGAGCAGTACTTC. This codes for CASSSGLVREQYF.

CDR3 DNA: TGTGCCAGCAGCGAGACCGGGACAGGGTCCGAGCAGTACTTC. Translated, it gives CASSETGTGSEQYF. The V gene is TRBV7-9, the J gene TRBJ2-7; 9 nucleotides line up with TRBD1. The junction had 8 bases not matched to a gene; V was cut back by 5 bases and J by 6 bases. The length of the CDR3 is 14 residues. The V gene's germline CDR1 is SEHNR and CDR2 FQNEAQ (reference sequence).

The DNA of the CDR3 is TGTGCCAGCAGTGGCCCCGGGGGGGCGCGTCAGCCCCAGCATTTT. Its protein is CASSGPGGARQPQHF. This rearrangement joins TRBV2 to TRBJ1-5; the D gene is possibly TRBD1 (6 bases). Germline loops: CDR1 SNHLY, CDR2 FYNNEI. CDR3 length equals 15 residues. Trimming stripped 4 bases from V and 6 bases from J, with 16 bases between.

The chain has TRBV28 and TRBJ2-7; TRBD2 might be the D (5 bases). The germline V gene has CDR1 MDHEN and CDR2 SYDVKM. The CDR3 contains 14 residues. V was cut by 3 bases and J by 5 bases, with 14 bases left in between. CDR3 sequence reads: CASSFGGPTNEQYF. In DNA, the CDR3 is TGTGCCAGCAGTTTTGGAGGACCCACCAACGAGCAGTACTTC.

The chain has TRBV11-2 and TRBJ2-1; TRBD2 matches 12 bases. Germline V gene lookup returns CDR1 SGHAT and CDR2 FQNNGV. This CDR3 has 15 amino acids. V lost 4 bases, J lost 8 bases, and 6 bases stayed unmatched. The CDR3 nucleotides read TGTGCCAGCAGCTGGAGACTAGCGGGGGTCGATGAGCAGTTCTTC. Translated: CASSWRLAGVDEQFF. Filled out from reference TRBV11-2 and TRBJ2-1, the complete variable domain reads EAGVAQSPRYKIIEKRQSVAFWCNPISGHATLYWYQQILGQGPKLLIQFQNNGVVDDSQLPKDRFSAERLKGVDSTLKIQPAKLEDSAVYLCASSWRLAGVDEQFFGPGTRLTVL.

This rearrangement joins TRBV6-5 to TRBJ2-3; D is perhaps TRBD2 (5 bases). The germline V gene encodes CDR1 MNHEY and CDR2 SVGAGI. V lost 6 bases and J lost 3, with 16 bases in between. CDR3 length: 15 residues. DNA of the CDR3: TGTGCCAGCAGCCCCGCGGGTGGAGAAACAGATACGCAGTATTTT. Its translation is CASSPAGGETDTQYF.

This chain links TRBV19 with TRBJ2-2; D possibly corresponds to TRBD1 (6 bases). This CDR3 has 15 amino acids. The V gene's germline CDR1 is LNHDA and CDR2 SQIVND (reference sequence). The germline V and J ends were trimmed by 5 bases and 4 bases, with 14 bases remaining between them. This CDR3 is CASSVSGAGTGELFF. The CDR3, as DNA: TGTGCCAGTAGTGTATCAGGGGCGGGCACCGGGGAGCTGTTTTTT. Variable domain in full (rest from reference TRBV19 and TRBJ2-2): DGGITQSPKYLFRKEGQNVTLSCEQNLNHDAMYWYRQDPGQGLRLIYYSQIVNDFQKGDIAEGYSVSREKKESFPLTVTSAQKNPTAFYLCASSVSGAGTGELFFGEGSRLTVL.

V is TRBV3-1 (or the pseudogene TRBV3-2) and J is TRBJ2-1, with 7 bases identical to TRBD2. The CDR3 contains 13 residues. CDR1 is LGHDT and CDR2 is YNNKEL in the germline V gene (reference sequence). V shed 8 bases and J 7 bases; nucleotides not matched to a gene: 8. The CDR3 spells CASERGALNEQFF. In nucleotides, the CDR3 is TGTGCCAGCGAGCGGGGAGCGCTTAATGAGCAGTTCTTC.

This chain uses TRBV12-2 with TRBJ2-1; the DNA was not used to check the table's D call, TRBD2. TRBV12-2 is a recognized pseudogene. CDR3 size: 17 residues. The DNA of the CDR3 is TGTGCAAGTCGCGTAACTGGCGGGGGGAAGATTTACAATGAGCAGTTCTTC. This sequence encodes CASRVTGGGKIYNEQFF.

This clone was observed a single time. The chain joins TRBV5-1 to TRBJ1-1; the D gene is possibly TRBD1 (5 bases). V shed 2 bases and J shed 11 bases, with 10 bases lying between them. The CDR3 has 11 residues. The V gene's germline CDR1 is SGHRS and CDR2 YFSETQ. The DNA for the CDR3 is TGCGCCAGCAGCTTTGCGGGGGACGCTTTCTTT. It translates to CASSFAGDAFF.

This clone was picked up a small number of times. V is TRBV28 and J is TRBJ2-1; 11 nucleotides line up with TRBD1. Germline-derived CDR1 and CDR2 are MDHEN and SYDVKM. V was clipped by 6 bases and J by 2 bases; unmatched bases: 6. This CDR3 has 16 residues. CDR3 sequence (DNA): TGTGCCAGCAGCCTGGCGGGACAGGGGGCCTACAATGAGCAGTTCTTC. Protein product: CASSLAGQGAYNEQFF.

This clone appeared a few times. CDR3 nucleotide sequence: TGTGCCAGTCGAAGTGTTTTCCGGACTGCGAACACTGAAGCTTTCTTT. Protein product: CASRSVFRTANTEAFF. This chain joins TRBV19 and TRBJ1-1; D gene uncertain. Germline loops: CDR1 LNHDA, CDR2 SQIVND (reference sequence). The CDR3 consists of 16 residues. Between the trimmed V and J ends, which lost 8 bases and 1 base, there was a span of 20 bases.